Listed below are T cell receptor beta chains from one sample, sequenced in a study of blood T cell repertoires in COVID-19. Profiled with immunoSEQ multiplex PCR; TCRdb holds only in-frame clones, not every one. The table has 230,000 or so clones, 75% to 85% seen once. The sequencing sample was made of peripheral blood. These receptor sequences come from an elderly woman with COVID-19, enrolled during active disease. CDR3s include the opening cysteine and the closing phenylalanine or tryptophan. Each record gives: V gene, CDR3 protein.

>TRBV9
CASSVRGNNSPLHF
>TRBV30
CAWSVVQGPTGELFF
>TRBV7-9
CASSFLQGVNEQYF
>TRBV29-1
CSVDSLAGNEQFF
>TRBV25-1
CASSGTSNSPLHF
>TRBV5-4
CASSLGWERAGELFF
>TRBV9
CASSGGQANTEAFF
>TRBV7-9
CASSPFYRGGTDTQYF
>TRBV11-2
CASRRQGAYGYTF
>TRBV12-3/TRBV12-4
CASSSSSGGHQYF
>TRBV28
CASTLVAGVGELFF
>TRBV7-6
CASSLAGGTGAYNEQFF
>TRBV19
CASRLAARDTEAFF
>TRBV30
CAWSPRQETQYF
>TRBV9
CASSPSTGANTEAFF
>TRBV6-5
CASSYLTPRSGNTIYF
>TRBV7-3
CASSLSSTDTQYF
>TRBV19
CASSIPSGNYGYTF
>TRBV7-3
CASSSVPKNTEAFF
>TRBV5-1
CASTLGQGRTNEKLFF
>TRBV6-5
CASTSDRRAYGYTF
>TRBV4-1
CASSPRLNQPQHF
>TRBV9
CASSPSTKNIQYF
>TRBV24-1
CATSEGSGGNTGELFF
>TRBV28
CASSDFGQVRYEQYF
>TRBV6-2/TRBV6-3
CASSPHLRGSLYEQYF
>TRBV15
CATTVEGSSGETQYF
>TRBV27
CASSSNRFSETQYF
>TRBV7-9
CASLPRRGSYNEQFF
>TRBV28
CASRFRDRVMNGYTF
>TRBV23-1
CAAKRGKDIQYF
>TRBV27
CASSLLDSGEMQYF
>TRBV4-1
CASSQDPSLSGRYEQYF
>TRBV19
CASSSGGRAQRDYGYTF
>TRBV24-1
CATSEPRGEETQYF
>TRBV7-5
CAKPLGTGHGYTF
>TRBV6-1
CASSDRGNYYEQYF
>TRBV30
CAWSQTSGGAVKTDTQYF
>TRBV28
CASSIPPGTVVQPQHF
>TRBV5-4
CASGLPEGLRYGYTF
>TRBV5-1
CASLGQGDTEAFF